This TCR beta chain was sequenced during a study of T cell responses to AZD1222 COVID-19 vaccine. Trimming left V 0 bases short and J 3 bases short, with 12 bases between. This CDR3 is 14 amino acids long. Germline V gene data show CDR1 as GTSNPN and CDR2 as SVGIG (reference sequence). The table came from immunoSEQ multiplex PCR; TCRdb's copy has only in-frame clones and leaves some out. Of more than 120,000 clones listed, more than 70% were seen once; the top ten hold under 2%. The TCR was taken from an adult who received the AZD1222 COVID-19 vaccine. The chain links TRBV30 to TRBJ2-7; a weak D match, TRBD2 (5 bases). Source: peripheral blood, taken 28 days after the second AZD1222 dose. The chain's CDR3 is CAWSVGSGFYEQYF. The CDR3 DNA reads TGTGCCTGGAGTGTTGGGTCGGGGTTCTACGAGCAGTACTTC.